The 23 T cell receptor beta chains below were found in one sample sequenced in a study of identical twins. Each CDR3 protein is one row after TCRdb ran MiXCR on the 5' RACE reads. The table records about 550,000 distinct CDR3 sequences, 20% to 25% of them present only once. These data were likewise used in another study, on yellow fever vaccine responses in identical twins.

The sequenced sample consisted of CD4+ T cells sorted from blood. These receptors came from a woman between 18 and 29 years old in good health.

The V gene is TRBV27, the J gene TRBJ2-1; 8 bases are shared with TRBD2. The CDR3 is made up of 15 amino acids. V shed 3 bases, J shed 7 bases, and the junction held 8 bases outside the gene matches. Germline V lookup: CDR1 MNHEY, CDR2 SMNVEV (reference sequence). The CDR3 loop is CASSFRGGASNEQFF. The CDR3 bases are TGTGCCAGCAGTTTCCGGGGGGGGGCCTCAAATGAGCAGTTCTTC.

This clonotype was recorded a few times. The CDR3 nucleotides read TGCAGTGCTAGAGGCCTCGACGTTTCTGGGGCCAACGTCCTGACTTTC. This codes for CSARGLDVSGANVLTF. The chain employs TRBV20-1 and TRBJ2-6; D remains unclear. Looked up from germline, CDR1 is DFQATT and CDR2 is SNEGSKA (reference sequence). The CDR3 runs to 16 residues. The V and J ends lost 1 base and 1 base respectively, with 11 bases between them.

In this sample, this clonotype turned up a few times. This chain uses TRBV3-1 with TRBJ1-2, with TRBD1 matching 7 bases. The CDR3 is 17 residues long. V shed 4 bases, J shed 4 bases, and the junction held 15 bases outside the gene matches. Germline V gene sequence: CDR1 LGHDT, CDR2 YNNKEL (reference sequence). The CDR3 here is CASSRDPNRGGFYGYTF. The CDR3 DNA is TGTGCCAGCAGCCGAGATCCGAACAGGGGCGGATTCTATGGCTACACCTTC.

V and J are TRBV7-9 and TRBJ2-5; D is unresolved. Trimming took off 1 base at V and 5 bases at J, with 14 bases between the two ends. Looked up from germline, CDR1 is SEHNR and CDR2 is FQNEAQ (reference sequence). This CDR3 spans 15 amino acids. CDR3 sequence (DNA): TGTGCCAGCAGCTTAGTACCCAACCCTGGGGAGACCCAGTACTTC. It encodes CASSLVPNPGETQYF.

This clonotype was seen a handful of times. The rearrangement joins TRBV15 to TRBJ2-7, with 7 bases fitting TRBD1. V lost 0 bases and J lost 0; bases outside the gene matches: 8. The CDR3 length is 17 residues. The V gene's germline CDR1 is LNHNV and CDR2 YYDKDF (reference sequence). The CDR3 is CATSREPTGISSYEQYV. The CDR3 DNA reads TGTGCCACCAGCAGAGAACCGACAGGGATAAGCTCCTACGAGCAGTACGTC.

This clonotype was counted a few times. J is TRBJ1-1 and V is TRBV7-2, with D perhaps matching TRBD1 (5 bases). The germline V and J ends were trimmed by 5 bases and 7 bases, with 20 bases remaining between them. The CDR3 is made up of 15 amino acids. Per the germline V gene, CDR1 is SGHTA and CDR2 is FQGNSA. CDR3 residues: CASSRPGGRVDEAFF. The CDR3 coding sequence is TGTGCCAGCAGCCGACCGGGTGGCAGGGTCGATGAAGCTTTCTTT.

The table lists this clonotype with a few counts. The J gene is TRBJ2-1, the V gene TRBV7-2, with a weak D call TRBD1 (6 bases). Trimming removed 5 bases from V and 10 bases from J, with 9 bases in between. CDR1 and CDR2 (germline): SGHTA, FQGNSA. CDR3 length equals 11 residues. The CDR3, as DNA: TGTGCCAGCAGCGCCGGGACAGAGCAGTTCTTC. Its protein product is CASSAGTEQFF.

This rearrangement joins TRBV13 to TRBJ2-1, with D hard to call. Deletions cut 1 base from V and 14 bases from J, with 12 bases between. CDR1 is PRHDT, CDR2 FYEKMQ, per germline (reference sequence). This CDR3 contains 12 residues. The CDR3 is CASSLVGYSKFF. CDR3 nucleotide sequence: TGTGCCAGCAGCTTAGTGGGCTATTCAAAGTTCTTC.

This chain connects TRBV4-1 to TRBJ1-4; unclear D gene. Germline V gene lookup returns CDR1 MGHRA and CDR2 YSYEKL. The CDR3 covers 15 residues. V dropped 8 bases and J dropped 0 bases, with 13 bases sitting between them. CDR3 DNA sequence: TGCGCCAGCTCTAGTTTGATACCAACTAATGAAAAACTGTTTTTT. This encodes CASSSLIPTNEKLFF.

The chain is built from TRBV28 and TRBJ2-7, with TRBD2 matching 8 bases. The CDR3 loop spans 14 amino acids. V lost 7 bases, J lost 0 bases, and 5 bases stayed unmatched. Germline V gives CDR1 MDHEN, CDR2 SYDVKM. The CDR3 sequence: CASKIAGSSYEQYF. The CDR3 coding sequence is TGTGCCAGCAAAATAGCGGGAAGCTCCTACGAGCAGTACTTC. The entire variable domain, with the rest obtained from reference TRBV28 and TRBJ2-7, is as follows: DVKVTQSSRYLVKRTGEKVFLECVQDMDHENMFWYRQDPGLGLRLIYFSYDVKMKEKGDIPEGYSVSREKKERFSLILESASTNQTSMYLCASKIAGSSYEQYFGPGTRLTVT.

The rearrangement joins TRBV12-3 or TRBV12-4 to TRBJ2-3; 8 nucleotides agree with TRBD2. With 6 bases clipped from V and 0 bases from J, the junction kept 8 bases outside the gene matches. CDR3 length: 16 amino acids. The CDR3 reads CASSPSGSQSTDTQYF. CDR3 DNA sequence: TGTGCCAGCAGCCCCAGCGGGAGTCAAAGCACAGATACGCAGTATTTT.

This clonotype was recorded a few times. The chain links TRBV20-1 to TRBJ2-1, with unresolved D. CDR1 and CDR2 from the germline V gene are DFQATT and SNEGSKA (reference sequence). Trimming shortened V by 4 bases and J by 6 bases, and 10 bases separated the two germline ends. The CDR3 loop spans 12 amino acids. CDR3 bases: TGCAGTGCTACGGTTAGCCTCAATGAGCAGTTCTTC. Its protein product is CSATVSLNEQFF.

The sample holds a few counts of this clonotype. The chain links TRBV5-1 to TRBJ2-4; tentatively, D is TRBD2 (6 bases). CDR3 length equals 13 residues. Germline loops: CDR1 SGHRS, CDR2 YFSETQ. Trimming cost V 4 bases and J 7 bases, with 12 bases left between them. The CDR3 bases are TGCGCCAGCAGCGGAGGAGGGTTGAACATTCAGTACTTC. Translation: CASSGGGLNIQYF.

The chain combines TRBV7-9 with TRBJ1-2; D remains unclear. Germline V lookup: CDR1 SEHNR, CDR2 FQNEAQ (reference sequence). This CDR3 is built from 15 residues. V shed 5 bases and J shed 4 bases, with 17 bases lying between them. The CDR3 reads CASSPRGSQSYGYTF. CDR3 nucleotides: TGTGCCAGCAGCCCTCGAGGTTCCCAGAGCTATGGCTACACCTTC.

This clonotype occurred once. The conserved closing phenylalanine or tryptophan is absent in this CDR3, likely reflecting a read error. The chain combines TRBV7-9 with TRBJ2-1; a possible D gene is TRBD1 (6 bases). Trimming removed 5 bases from V and 8 bases from J, with 10 bases in between. Germline loops: CDR1 SEHNR, CDR2 FQNEAQ (reference sequence). This CDR3 is 12 amino acids long. DNA of the CDR3: TGTGCCAGCAGCAAACAGGGCTATGAGCAGTTCCTC. It encodes CASSKQGYEQFL.

The chain recombines TRBV20-1 with TRBJ2-5, with D possibly matching TRBD2 (5 bases). CDR3 length: 20 residues. V lost 3 bases and J lost 2, with 31 bases in between. Germline assignment: CDR1 DFQATT and CDR2 SNEGSKA (reference sequence). In DNA, the CDR3 is TGCAGTGCTAGCTTCAAAAAGCCGGAGGATAAAATTAATGAGCAAGAGACCCAGTACTTC. Its translation: CSASFKKPEDKINEQETQYF.

This clonotype occurred a few times. This chain links TRBV3-1 with TRBJ2-7; D unclear. CDR3 length: 12 residues. Trimming pared 6 bases from V and 0 bases from J, leaving 6 bases between. From germline, CDR1 is LGHDT and CDR2 YNNKEL (reference sequence). CDR3 bases: TGTGCCAGCAGTTACGTCTCCTACGAGCAGTACTTC. This codes for CASSYVSYEQYF.

In this sample, this clonotype turned up a few times. This chain connects TRBV19 to TRBJ2-1; D is unclear. The CDR3 runs 13 residues. Between the trimmed V and J ends, which lost 1 base and 9 bases, there was a span of 10 bases. CDR1 and CDR2 (germline): LNHDA, SQIVND (reference sequence). This CDR3 reads CASSIGPEGEQFF. DNA of the CDR3: TGTGCCAGTAGTATAGGCCCGGAAGGTGAGCAGTTCTTC.

There are a few counts of this clonotype. The rearrangement links TRBV7-9 to TRBJ1-2; no clear D gene. The length of the CDR3 is 16 residues. Germline CDR1 is SEHNR and CDR2 is FQNEAQ (reference sequence). The V end was cut by 10 bases, the J end by 0 bases, with 21 bases between. This CDR3 reads CATINGRTPANYGYTF. The CDR3 DNA is TGTGCCACAATTAATGGAAGGACGCCGGCTAACTATGGCTACACCTTC.

The V gene is TRBV7-9, the J gene TRBJ2-1; D perhaps matches TRBD2 (5 bases). This CDR3 is 12 amino acids long. Trimming removed 5 bases from V and 8 bases from J, with 10 bases in between. CDR1 is SEHNR, CDR2 FQNEAQ, per germline (reference sequence). CDR3 DNA sequence: TGTGCCAGCAGCAGGCTAGCAGATGAGCAGTTCTTC. Translating it yields CASSRLADEQFF. The variable domain in full, with the rest retrieved from reference TRBV7-9 and TRBJ2-1, is DTGVSQNPRHKITKRGQNVTFRCDPISEHNRLYWYRQTLGQGPEFLTYFQNEAQLEKSRLLSDRFSAERPKGSFSTLEIQRTEQGDSAMYLCASSRLADEQFFGPGTRLTVL.

The CDR3 loop is CASSRDSGWVNTEAFF. As DNA, the CDR3 is TGTGCCAGCAGCCGAGACAGCGGGTGGGTGAACACTGAAGCTTTCTTT. The chain joins TRBV12-1 to TRBJ1-1. TRBV12-1 is designated a pseudogene. The CDR3 is made up of 16 amino acids.

This rearrangement joins TRBV5-6 to TRBJ2-3; TRBD2 aligns across 13 bases. This CDR3 region has 16 residues. Germline CDR1 SGHDT, CDR2 YYEEEE. The V and J ends lost 4 bases and 2 bases, in that order; junction bases with no gene match: 4. The chain's CDR3 is CASSLLAGGVTDTQYF. CDR3 nucleotides: TGTGCCAGCAGCCTACTAGCGGGAGGGGTCACAGATACGCAGTATTTT.

The sample holds a few counts of this clonotype. The V call is TRBV24-1, the J call TRBJ2-3; the D gene is possibly TRBD1 (6 bases). The CDR3 is 17 residues long. CDR1 is KGHDR and CDR2 is SFDVKD in the germline V gene. V lost 3 bases and J lost 0, with 15 bases in between. CDR3 residues: CATSDGVTGSSTDTQYF. In DNA form, the CDR3 reads TGTGCCACCAGTGATGGGGTTACAGGGAGCAGCACAGATACGCAGTATTTT.